This T cell receptor beta chain comes out of a study of identical twins listed by TCRdb under 2016. At the level of the whole study: TCR alpha and beta repertoires from monozygotic twins, unrelated adults of various ages and cord blood were deep-sequenced to test whether fetal clonotypes persist. To rule out contamination, the twin experiments were replicated at different times with different library preparation protocols. Results the study describes overall, beyond this receptor: Out-of-frame TCR alpha sharing in monozygotic twins was systematically underestimated by recombination models, whereas sharing between unrelated individuals was in agreement with the recombination models. Zero-insertion analyses could be partly confounded by invariant T cells such as MAIT and iNKT, though diverse VJ usage argued against such confounding for most clonotypes. Conclusions relied on cross-sectional statistical analysis, since the same donors could not be followed over many years. Fewer insertions were carried by abundant cord blood beta clonotypes; a weaker similar trend was observed in young adult naive repertoires, while no such trend was observed in memory repertoires. Excess twin sharing in beta out-of-frame sequences was weaker because fewer shared sequences lowered the signal-to-noise ratio. Out-of-frame TCR alpha sequences shared between twins showed an excess of low generation-probability sequences compared with coincidental sharing between unrelated individuals.

Clipping removes 3 bases from V and 7 bases from J, with 6 as the unmatched junction base count. CDR1 and CDR2, per the germline V gene (reference sequence), are MNHEY and SMNVEV. The CDR3 has 14 amino acids, counting the end cysteine and phenylalanine. The retained sequence is limited to the CDR3, 42 bases, with the frame set at the first base. Only healthy Caucasian donors were included. Three pairs of female monozygotic twins, all aged roughly 18 to 29 years, were included in the twin cohort. Positive isolation kits from Invitrogen were used to isolate the CD4+ and CD8+ T cell populations. The library was generated by 5' RACE. Sequencing took place on an Illumina HiSeq 2000. A universal primer binding site was added through template switching, and the final cDNA carried a unique molecular identifier so that TCR cDNA molecules could be counted accurately. Specific primers in the conserved constant-segment region were used to synthesize first-strand cDNA for the TCR alpha and beta chains. To control for contamination, every cDNA library was double barcoded, receiving both a SMART-Mk sample barcode and Illumina barcodes. TruSeq adapter sequences along with Illumina sample barcodes were introduced in two successive PCR steps. TCR alpha and beta cDNA libraries were sequenced on the Illumina HiSeq platform with custom primers. As for how the authors treated the data: MiGEC processed the raw reads to extract unique molecular identifiers, while MiXCR was used to determine the CDR3 positions. Recombination models were inferred per individual with the repgenHMM and IGoR tools using an EM algorithm. The analysis of shared clonotypes was done with the tcR package in R, with sharing normalized by the product of cloneset sizes. To study raw recombination free of thymic and clonal selection effects, out-of-frame nonproductive sequences were analyzed. TCRdb cleaned the public reads at Q25 with fastp, built clones with MiXCR and kept in-frame beta chains. Rows are unified per CDR3 protein, each entry keeping the most common DNA and genes. The V and J calls, along with clone size, are taken from TCRdb and not from the paper's own processing. The sample table contains over 500,000 distinct CDR3 sequences; only one count was recorded for 22% of them. The biggest ten clones account for 0.8% to 1% of the sample.

There are a few counts of this clonotype. There is no known antigen for this receptor. No quality values exist for individual bases; no much larger clone is one base distant. These data are also associated with another study on T cells expressing NK-cell markers. That second report states: Seven to nine donors provided sorted CD3+CD56+NKG2C+, CD3+CD56+NKG2C- and CD3+CD56-NKG2C+ T-cell subsets, whose TCR beta-chain repertoires were profiled. Among the eight sequenced donors, seven were HCMV-seropositive and one was HCMV-seronegative. To restrict sorting to alphabetaTCR-expressing T cells, an anti-gammadeltaTCR antibody was added in several experiments. In several donors, the dominant CD3+CD56+NKG2C+ clonotypes were among the top 10 CD8+ clonotypes and accounted for about 1.0-8% of CD8+ T cells. Those dominant clonotypes were again the most abundant among CD3+CD56-NKG2C+ cells in four donors, at roughly 25-60.1%. Whether the expanded NKG2C-expressing T cell clones were specific for HCMV antigens was left unclear. The eight sequenced donors were randomly selected healthy volunteers, three men and five women. HCMV-specific IgG was detected in serum with a commercial ELISA kit to determine HCMV serostatus. Reads were demultiplexed and grouped by UMI with MIGEC, and clonotypes were assembled and quantified with MiTCR. Only TCR cDNA sequences supported by at least two reads were kept to exclude erroneous sequences. The tcR package was used for downstream repertoire analysis, and clonotypes were matched across fractions by CDR3 nucleotide sequence plus V segment. VDJmatch was used to annotate antigen specificity against VDJdb, with one amino acid substitution allowed in CDR3.

The specimen was CD4+ T cells sorted from blood. This sequence uses TRBV27 and TRBJ2-1; 7 of the junction bases match TRBD2. This receptor was identified in a woman younger than 35 in good health. The bases read TGTGCCAGCAGTTTGCGGGAGAATGGGAATGAGCAGTTCTTC. Its protein is CASSLRENGNEQFF.